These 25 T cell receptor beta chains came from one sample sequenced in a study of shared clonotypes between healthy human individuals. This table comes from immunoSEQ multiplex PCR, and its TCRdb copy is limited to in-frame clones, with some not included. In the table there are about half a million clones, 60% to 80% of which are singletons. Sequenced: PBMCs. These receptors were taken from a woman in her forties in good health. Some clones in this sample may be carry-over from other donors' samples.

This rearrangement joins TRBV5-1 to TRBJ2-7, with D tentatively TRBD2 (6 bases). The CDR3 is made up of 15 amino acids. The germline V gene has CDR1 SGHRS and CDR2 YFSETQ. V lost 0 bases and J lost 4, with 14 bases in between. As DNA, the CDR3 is TGCGCCAGCAGCTTGGGGGTAGCGGAGGGTTACGAGCAGTACTTC. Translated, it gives CASSLGVAEGYEQYF. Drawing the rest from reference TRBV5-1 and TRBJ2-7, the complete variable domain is KAGVTQTPRYLIKTRGQQVTLSCSPISGHRSVSWYQQTPGQGLQFLFEYFSETQRNKGNFPGRFSGRQFSNSRSEMNVSTLELGDSALYLCASSLGVAEGYEQYFGPGTRLTVT.

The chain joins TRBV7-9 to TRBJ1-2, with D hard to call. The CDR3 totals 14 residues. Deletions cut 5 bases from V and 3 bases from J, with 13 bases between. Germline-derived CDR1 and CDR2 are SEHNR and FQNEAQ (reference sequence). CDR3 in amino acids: CASSPGLSYYGYTF. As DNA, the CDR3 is TGTGCCAGCAGCCCAGGACTGAGCTACTATGGCTACACCTTC.

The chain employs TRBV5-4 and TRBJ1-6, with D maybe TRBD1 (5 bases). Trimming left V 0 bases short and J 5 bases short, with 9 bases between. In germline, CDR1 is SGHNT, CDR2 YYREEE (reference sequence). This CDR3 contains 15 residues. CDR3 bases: TGTGCCAGCAGCTTGGACAGGCAAAATAATTCACCCCTCCACTTT. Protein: CASSLDRQNNSPLHF.

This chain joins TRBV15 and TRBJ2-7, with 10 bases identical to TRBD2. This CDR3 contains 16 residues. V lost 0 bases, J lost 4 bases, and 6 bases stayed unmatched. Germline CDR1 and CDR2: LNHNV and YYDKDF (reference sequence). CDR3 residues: CATSRDLTSGMYEQYF. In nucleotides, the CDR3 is TGTGCCACCAGCAGAGATTTAACTAGCGGGATGTACGAGCAGTACTTC.

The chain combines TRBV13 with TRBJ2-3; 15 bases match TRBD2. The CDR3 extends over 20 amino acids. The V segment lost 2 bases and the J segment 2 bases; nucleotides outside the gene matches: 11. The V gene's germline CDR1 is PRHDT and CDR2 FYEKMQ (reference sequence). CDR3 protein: CASSLNRRTSGRAITDTQYF. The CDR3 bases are TGTGCCAGCAGCTTAAATCGAAGGACTAGCGGGAGGGCCATCACAGATACGCAGTATTTT. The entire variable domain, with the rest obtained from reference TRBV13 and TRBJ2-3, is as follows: AAGVIQSPRHLIKEKRETATLKCYPIPRHDTVYWYQQGPGQDPQFLISFYEKMQSDKGSIPDRFSAQQFSDYHSELNMSSLELGDSALYFCASSLNRRTSGRAITDTQYFGPGTRLTVL.

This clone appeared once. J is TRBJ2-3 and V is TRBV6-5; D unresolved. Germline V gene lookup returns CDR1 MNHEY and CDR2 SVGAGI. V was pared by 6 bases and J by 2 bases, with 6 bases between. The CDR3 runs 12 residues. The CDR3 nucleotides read TGTGCCAGCAGCCAGACCACAGATACGCAGTATTTT. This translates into CASSQTTDTQYF.

CDR3 amino acids: CSVEKGTGDTEAFF. As DNA, the CDR3 is TGCAGCGTTGAAAAGGGGACAGGGGACACTGAAGCTTTCTTT. V and J are TRBV29-1 and TRBJ1-1; 10 nucleotides align to TRBD1. The V and J ends lost 2 bases and 3 bases, in that order; junction bases with no gene match: 3. Germline V gene data show CDR1 as SQVTM and CDR2 as ANQGSEA. The CDR3 has 14 amino acids.

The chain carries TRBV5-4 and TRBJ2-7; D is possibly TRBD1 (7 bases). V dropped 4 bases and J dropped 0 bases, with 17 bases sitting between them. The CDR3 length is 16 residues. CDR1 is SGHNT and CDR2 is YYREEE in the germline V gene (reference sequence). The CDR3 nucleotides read TGTGCCAGCAGCCCGCCCCCCAGGGGGGACTCCTACGAGCAGTACTTC. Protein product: CASSPPPRGDSYEQYF.

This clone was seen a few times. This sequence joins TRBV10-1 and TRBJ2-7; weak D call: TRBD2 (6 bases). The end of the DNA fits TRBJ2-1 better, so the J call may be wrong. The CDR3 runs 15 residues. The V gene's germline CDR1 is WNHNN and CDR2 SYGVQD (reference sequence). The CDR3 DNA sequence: TGCGCCAGCAGTGAGGTGACTAGGGACGGCGCACCTCAGTTCTTC. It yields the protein CASSEVTRDGAPQFF.

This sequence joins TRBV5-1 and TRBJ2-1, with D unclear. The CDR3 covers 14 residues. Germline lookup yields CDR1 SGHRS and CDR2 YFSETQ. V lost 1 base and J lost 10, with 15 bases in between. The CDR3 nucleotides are TGCGCCAGCAGCTTGAGTCTCCCTACACTAGAGCAGTTCTTC. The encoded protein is CASSLSLPTLEQFF.

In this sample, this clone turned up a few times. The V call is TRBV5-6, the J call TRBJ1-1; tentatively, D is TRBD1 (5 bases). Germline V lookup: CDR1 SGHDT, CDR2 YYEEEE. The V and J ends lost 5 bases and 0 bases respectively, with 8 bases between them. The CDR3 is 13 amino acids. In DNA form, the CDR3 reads TGTGCCAGCAGTTCGGGACTGAACACTGAAGCTTTCTTT. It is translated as CASSSGLNTEAFF.

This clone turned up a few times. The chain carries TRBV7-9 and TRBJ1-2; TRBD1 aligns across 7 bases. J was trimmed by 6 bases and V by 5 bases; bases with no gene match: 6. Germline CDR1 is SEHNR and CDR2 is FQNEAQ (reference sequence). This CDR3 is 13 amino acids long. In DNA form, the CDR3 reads TGTGCCAGCAGCAAGGGGACAGAGGATGGCTACACCTTC. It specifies CASSKGTEDGYTF.

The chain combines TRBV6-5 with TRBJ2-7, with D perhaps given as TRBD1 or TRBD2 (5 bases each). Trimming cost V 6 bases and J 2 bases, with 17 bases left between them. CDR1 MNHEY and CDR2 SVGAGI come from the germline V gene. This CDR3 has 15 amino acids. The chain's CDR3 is CASSQLGDMAYEQYF. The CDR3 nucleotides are TGTGCCAGCAGCCAGTTGGGGGATATGGCCTACGAGCAGTACTTC.

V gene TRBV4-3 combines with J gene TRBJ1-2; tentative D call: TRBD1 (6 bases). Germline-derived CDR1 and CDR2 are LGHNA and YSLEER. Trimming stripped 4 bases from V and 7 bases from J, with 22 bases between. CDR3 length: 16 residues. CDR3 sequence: CASSPRHGGLFFGYTF. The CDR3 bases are TGCGCCAGCAGCCCGCGACACGGGGGGCTCTTTTTTGGCTACACCTTC.

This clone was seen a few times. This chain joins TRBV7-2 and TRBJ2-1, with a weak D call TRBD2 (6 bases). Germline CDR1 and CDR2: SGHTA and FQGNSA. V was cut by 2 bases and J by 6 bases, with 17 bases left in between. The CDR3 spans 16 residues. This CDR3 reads CASSLNAPSVGNEQFF. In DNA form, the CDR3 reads TGTGCCAGCAGCTTAAACGCCCCTAGCGTCGGCAATGAGCAGTTCTTC.

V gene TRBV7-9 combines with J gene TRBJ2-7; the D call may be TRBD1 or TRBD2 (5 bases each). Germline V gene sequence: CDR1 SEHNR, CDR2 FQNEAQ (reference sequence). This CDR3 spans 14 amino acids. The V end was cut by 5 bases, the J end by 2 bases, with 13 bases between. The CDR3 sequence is CASSPGTTAYEQYF. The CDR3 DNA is TGTGCCAGCAGCCCCGGGACCACTGCCTACGAGCAGTACTTC.

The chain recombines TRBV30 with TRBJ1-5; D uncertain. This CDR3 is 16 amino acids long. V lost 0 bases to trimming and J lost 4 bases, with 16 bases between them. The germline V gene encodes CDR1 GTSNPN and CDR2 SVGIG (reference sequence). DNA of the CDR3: TGTGCCTGGAGTGTAAAATGGCAGAGACCAAATCAGCCCCAGCATTTT. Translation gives CAWSVKWQRPNQPQHF.

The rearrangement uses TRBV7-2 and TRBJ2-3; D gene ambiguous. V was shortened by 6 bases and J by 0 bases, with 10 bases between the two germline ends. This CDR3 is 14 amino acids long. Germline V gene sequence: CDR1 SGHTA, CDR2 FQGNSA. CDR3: CASSIKGSTDTQYF. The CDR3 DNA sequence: TGTGCCAGCAGTATAAAGGGTAGCACAGATACGCAGTATTTT.

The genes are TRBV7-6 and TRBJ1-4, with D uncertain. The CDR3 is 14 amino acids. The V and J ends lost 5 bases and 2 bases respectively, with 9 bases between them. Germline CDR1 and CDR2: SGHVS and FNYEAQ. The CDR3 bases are TGTGCCAGCAGCCCCACCGGGACTAATGAAAAACTGTTTTTT. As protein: CASSPTGTNEKLFF.

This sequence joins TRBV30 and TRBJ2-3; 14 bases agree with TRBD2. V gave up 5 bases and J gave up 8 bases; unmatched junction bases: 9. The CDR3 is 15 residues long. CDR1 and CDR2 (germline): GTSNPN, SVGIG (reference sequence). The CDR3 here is CAWGRLAGGEGTQYF. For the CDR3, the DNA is TGTGCCTGGGGGAGACTAGCGGGAGGGGAGGGTACGCAGTATTTT.

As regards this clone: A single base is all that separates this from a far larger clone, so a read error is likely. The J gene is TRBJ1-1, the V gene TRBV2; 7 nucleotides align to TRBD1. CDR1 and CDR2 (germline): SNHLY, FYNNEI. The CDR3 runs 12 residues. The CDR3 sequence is CASSGGGTEASF. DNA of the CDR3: TGTGCCAGCAGTGGAGGGGGCACTGAAGCTTCCTTT. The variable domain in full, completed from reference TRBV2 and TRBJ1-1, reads EPEVTQTPSHQVTQMGQEVILRCVPISNHLYFYWYRQILGQKVEFLVSFYNNEISEKSEIFDDQFSVERPDGSNFTLKIRSTKLEDSAMYFCASSGGGTEASFGQGTRLTVV.

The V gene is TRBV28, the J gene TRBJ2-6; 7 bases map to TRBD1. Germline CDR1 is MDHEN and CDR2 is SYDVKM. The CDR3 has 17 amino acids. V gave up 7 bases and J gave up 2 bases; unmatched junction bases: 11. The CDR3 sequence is CASTLTGVPTGANVLTF. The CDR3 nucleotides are TGTGCCAGCACCCTAACAGGGGTCCCCACTGGGGCCAACGTCCTGACTTTC.

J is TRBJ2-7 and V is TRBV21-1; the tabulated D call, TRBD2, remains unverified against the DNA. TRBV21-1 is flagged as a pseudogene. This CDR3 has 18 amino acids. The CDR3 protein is CASSKQRGDFLRGYEQYF. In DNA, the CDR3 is TGTGCCAGCAGCAAGCAAAGAGGGGACTTTTTACGTGGCTACGAGCAGTACTTC.

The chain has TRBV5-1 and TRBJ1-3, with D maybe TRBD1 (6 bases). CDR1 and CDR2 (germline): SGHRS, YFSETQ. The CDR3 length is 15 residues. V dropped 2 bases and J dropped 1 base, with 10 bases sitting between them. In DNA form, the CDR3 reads TGCGCCAGCAGCTTAAGGGGGACATCTGGAAACACCATATATTTT. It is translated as CASSLRGTSGNTIYF.

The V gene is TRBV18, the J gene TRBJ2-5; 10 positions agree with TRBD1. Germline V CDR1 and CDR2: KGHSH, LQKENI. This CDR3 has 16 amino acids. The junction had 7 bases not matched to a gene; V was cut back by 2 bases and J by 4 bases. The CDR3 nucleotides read TGTGCCAGCTCACCAACAGGACAGGGGGGGAGAGAGACCCAGTACTTC. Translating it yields CASSPTGQGGRETQYF.